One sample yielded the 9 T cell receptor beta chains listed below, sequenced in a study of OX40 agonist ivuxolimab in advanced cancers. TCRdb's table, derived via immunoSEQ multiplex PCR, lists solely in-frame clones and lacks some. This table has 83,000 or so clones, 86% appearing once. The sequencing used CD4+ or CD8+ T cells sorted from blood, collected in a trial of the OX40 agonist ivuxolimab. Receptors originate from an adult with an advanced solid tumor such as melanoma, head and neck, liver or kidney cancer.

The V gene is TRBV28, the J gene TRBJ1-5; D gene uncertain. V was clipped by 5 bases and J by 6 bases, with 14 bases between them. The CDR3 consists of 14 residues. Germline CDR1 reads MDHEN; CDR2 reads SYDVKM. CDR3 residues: CASSPNHMGQPQHF. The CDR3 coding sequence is TGTGCCAGCAGTCCCAATCACATGGGTCAGCCCCAGCATTTT.

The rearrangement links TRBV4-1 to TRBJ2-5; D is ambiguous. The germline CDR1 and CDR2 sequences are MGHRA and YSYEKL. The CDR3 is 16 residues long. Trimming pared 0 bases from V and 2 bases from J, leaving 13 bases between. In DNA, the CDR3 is TGCGCCAGCAGCCAAGATCGCGGAATGACACAAGAGACCCAGTACTTC. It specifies CASSQDRGMTQETQYF.

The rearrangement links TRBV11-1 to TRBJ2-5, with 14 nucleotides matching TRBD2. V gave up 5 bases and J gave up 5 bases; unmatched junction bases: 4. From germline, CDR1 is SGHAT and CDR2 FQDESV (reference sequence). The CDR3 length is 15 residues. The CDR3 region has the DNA TGTGCCAGCAGCCGTGGACTAGCGGGGGGCGAGACCCAGTACTTC. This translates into CASSRGLAGGETQYF.

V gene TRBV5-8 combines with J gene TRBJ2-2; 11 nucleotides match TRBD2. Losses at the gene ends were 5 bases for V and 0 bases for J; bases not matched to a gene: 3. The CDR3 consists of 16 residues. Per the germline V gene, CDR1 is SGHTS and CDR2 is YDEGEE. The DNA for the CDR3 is TGTGCCAGCAGGCTAGCGGGGGGCGCGAACACCGGGGAGCTGTTTTTT. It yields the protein CASRLAGGANTGELFF.

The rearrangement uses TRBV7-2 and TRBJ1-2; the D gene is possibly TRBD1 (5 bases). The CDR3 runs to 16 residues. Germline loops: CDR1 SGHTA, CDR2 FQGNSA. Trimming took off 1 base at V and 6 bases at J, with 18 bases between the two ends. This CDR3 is CASSLVPLRGGDGYTF. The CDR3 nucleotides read TGTGCCAGCAGCTTAGTACCCCTTCGGGGGGGGGATGGCTACACCTTC. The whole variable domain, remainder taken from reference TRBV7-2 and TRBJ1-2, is GAGVSQSPSNKVTEKGKDVELRCDPISGHTALYWYRQSLGQGLEFLIYFQGNSAPDKSGLPSDRFSAERTGGSVSTLTIQRTQQEDSAVYLCASSLVPLRGGDGYTFGSGTRLTVV.

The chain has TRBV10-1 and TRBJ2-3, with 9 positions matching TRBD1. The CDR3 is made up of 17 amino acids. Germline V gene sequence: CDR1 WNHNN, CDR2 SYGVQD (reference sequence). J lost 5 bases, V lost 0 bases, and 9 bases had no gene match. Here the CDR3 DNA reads TGCGCCAGCAGTGAGTCTTGGCGGGGACAGGGCGGAGATACGCAGTATTTT. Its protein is CASSESWRGQGGDTQYF.

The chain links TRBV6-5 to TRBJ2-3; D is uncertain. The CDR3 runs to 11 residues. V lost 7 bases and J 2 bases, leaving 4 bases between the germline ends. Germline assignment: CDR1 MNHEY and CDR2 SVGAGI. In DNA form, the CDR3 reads TGTGCCAGCACCTACACAGATACGCAGTATTTT. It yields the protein CASTYTDTQYF.

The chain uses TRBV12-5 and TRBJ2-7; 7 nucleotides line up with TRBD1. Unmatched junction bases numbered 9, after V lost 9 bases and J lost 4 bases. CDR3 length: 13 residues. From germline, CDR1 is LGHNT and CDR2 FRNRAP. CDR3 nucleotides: TGTGCTAGCGCCGGGACAGCCAGATACGAGCAGTACTTC. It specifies CASAGTARYEQYF.

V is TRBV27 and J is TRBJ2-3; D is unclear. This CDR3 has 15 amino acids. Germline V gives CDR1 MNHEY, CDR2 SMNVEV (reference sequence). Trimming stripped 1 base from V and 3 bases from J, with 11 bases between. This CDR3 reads CASSLWAGLTDTQYF. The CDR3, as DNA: TGTGCCAGCAGTTTATGGGCAGGTCTGACAGATACGCAGTATTTT.